The clone carrying this T cell receptor beta chain was seen more than once but under ten times. Its matching antigen is unknown. As to treatment: oral pan-JAK inhibitor, 5-10 mg twice daily. From alopecia areata patients, lesional scalp punch biopsies and peripheral blood were collected. The CDR3 consists of 13 residues. Germline assignment: CDR1 SGHDT and CDR2 YYEEEE. J gave up 9 bases and V 3 bases, and 7 bases lay outside the gene matches. This sample stems from a study of CD8+ T cells in alopecia areata. Study results and limitations: Higher clonality and more expanded CD8+ clones appeared in lesional than normal scalp. Only a single nonresponder existed, so baseline CD8+ expansion links stay unclear.

Extracted RNA was reverse transcribed, and the resulting cDNA served as sequencing template. TCRdb keeps only in-frame clones here, not all; method: immunoSEQ multiplex PCR. The repertoire holds roughly 170,000 clones, with about three fifths as singletons. The source was CD8+ T cells sorted from blood, collected at week 24, from a patient treated with tofacitinib. This receptor was identified in a human donor with alopecia areata. The chain couples TRBV5-6 to TRBJ1-2; 8 nucleotides agree with TRBD1. CDR3 bases: TGTGCCAGCAGCTATGGGACAGGCGGCCGCTACACCTTC. Translation: CASSYGTGGRYTF.